What follows describes a single T cell receptor (beta chain). The antigen remains undetermined. Amplification targeted the TCR beta CDR3 regions, with RNA transcripts as the source material. HTBI-primed RT-PCR formed the first round, and a multiplex PCR formed the second. TCRdb processed the multiplex PCR reads anew with MiXCR; each CDR3 protein has one entry. The sample contains approximately 480,000 distinct CDR3 sequences, about 15% of which appear only once. Germline lookup yields CDR1 SNHLY and CDR2 FYNNEI. The CDR3 sequence is 16 residues long. The V and J ends lost 6 bases and 6 bases, in that order; junction bases with no gene match: 9. The diagnosis combined clinical symptoms, thyroxine, TRAb, thyroid ultrasound and orbital computed tomography scans. From fresh peripheral blood, over 9 ml in volume, the PBMCs were obtained. The entry originates in a study of Graves' ophthalmopathy and Graves' hyperthyroidism. General observations from the study: Cross-validated, the 13-signature model showed 87.88%/81.08% sensitivity/specificity, and 80%/75% in the test set.

J is TRBJ1-5 and V is TRBV2, with 12 bases fitting TRBD1. The sequence was obtained from a woman in her thirties with Graves' ophthalmopathy. Specimen: blood. Here the CDR3 reads CASRLPGQGAAQPQHF. The CDR3 DNA is TGTGCCAGCAGACTCCCGGGACAGGGGGCGGCTCAGCCCCAGCATTTT.